This passage covers 24 T cell receptor beta chains from one sample sequenced in a study of blood T cell repertoires in COVID-19. Produced via immunoSEQ multiplex PCR; TCRdb's table is partial and in-frame only. The sample has roughly 190,000 clones; 75% to 90% are singletons. The sequenced sample consisted of PBMCs or T cells enriched from blood (not recorded which). All receptors derive from a woman aged 25-40 years who had recovered from COVID-19.

The rearrangement links TRBV10-3 to TRBJ1-2, with 9 nucleotides matching TRBD1. The CDR3 sequence is 16 residues long. Trimming took 3 bases from V and 0 from J; bases not matched to a gene: 5. CDR1 and CDR2 from the germline V gene are ENHRY and SYGVKD. CDR3 bases: TGTGCCATCAGTGACCCAGGGACAGGGCCTAACTATGGCTACACCTTC. It specifies CAISDPGTGPNYGYTF.

The J gene is TRBJ2-1, the V gene TRBV27, with 11 bases that match TRBD2. Unmatched junction bases numbered 9, after V lost 6 bases and J lost 5 bases. This CDR3 contains 16 residues. Germline V CDR1 and CDR2: MNHEY, SMNVEV (reference sequence). The CDR3 nucleotides are TGTGCCAGCAGCTCACTAGCGGGGGAACAAAACAATGAGCAGTTCTTC. It codes for CASSSLAGEQNNEQFF.

This chain links TRBV4-3 with TRBJ2-1, with 11 bases aligning to TRBD2. The CDR3 sequence is 16 residues long. Trimming cost V 4 bases and J 2 bases; bases outside gene matches: 4. Germline V CDR1 and CDR2: LGHNA, YSLEER. CDR3 sequence reads: CASSLGTSGAYNEQFF. CDR3 nucleotide sequence: TGCGCCAGCAGCCTTGGGACTAGCGGAGCCTACAATGAGCAGTTCTTC.

J is TRBJ2-5 and V is TRBV11-2; 9 bases agree with TRBD2. The CDR3 contains 15 residues. After removal of 0 bases from V and 8 bases from J, the junction contained 7 bases not matched to a gene. Germline V gene data show CDR1 as SGHAT and CDR2 as FQNNGV. The CDR3: CASSLEGGGAPTQYF. In DNA, the CDR3 is TGTGCCAGCAGCTTAGAGGGCGGGGGGGCCCCAACCCAGTACTTC.

This rearrangement joins TRBV19 to TRBJ1-1, with TRBD1 as a possible D gene (5 bases). Germline V gene lookup returns CDR1 LNHDA and CDR2 SQIVND (reference sequence). V lost 1 base and J lost 8, with 14 bases in between. The CDR3 length is 14 residues. CDR3 in amino acids: CASSIGGGPLEAFF. CDR3 nucleotide sequence: TGTGCCAGTAGTATAGGGGGGGGACCCCTGGAAGCTTTCTTT.

This clone was seen a handful of times. The V and J genes are TRBV7-2 and TRBJ2-1; weak D call: TRBD2 (7 bases). Germline V lookup: CDR1 SGHTA, CDR2 FQGNSA. V was clipped by 5 bases and J by 3 bases, with 20 bases between them. The CDR3 covers 17 residues. The CDR3 is CASSPSVLRGRYNEQFF. CDR3 sequence (DNA): TGTGCCAGCAGCCCCTCTGTTTTGCGGGGGCGCTACAATGAGCAGTTCTTC.

The gene calls are TRBV5-6 and TRBJ1-2; D gene uncertain. V lost 0 bases, J lost 4 bases, and 4 bases lay in between. The CDR3 spans 12 residues. Germline loops: CDR1 SGHDT, CDR2 YYEEEE. In nucleotides, the CDR3 is TGTGCCAGCAGCTTGGCCAGCTATGGCTACACCTTC. This sequence encodes CASSLASYGYTF.

V gene TRBV30 combines with J gene TRBJ1-4, with D possibly matching TRBD1 (5 bases). The CDR3 runs to 14 residues. CDR1 is GTSNPN, CDR2 SVGIG, per germline (reference sequence). V was trimmed by 0 bases and J by 4 bases, leaving 9 bases between them. CDR3: CAWSVGQGNEKLFF. As DNA, the CDR3 is TGTGCCTGGAGTGTGGGGCAGGGTAATGAAAAACTGTTTTTT.

V usage is TRBV9 and J usage is TRBJ2-2; TRBD1 is a possible D gene (6 bases). Trimming took 4 bases from V and 5 from J, leaving 21 bases between them. Germline CDR1 and CDR2: SGDLS and YYNGEE. The CDR3 sequence is 17 residues long. The CDR3 DNA reads TGTGCCAGCAGCTCCCAGACAGGTCAAGGGTTGACCGGGGAGCTGTTTTTT. Translated: CASSSQTGQGLTGELFF.

The chain carries TRBV4-1 and TRBJ2-1; 10 bases line up with TRBD2. Germline loops: CDR1 MGHRA, CDR2 YSYEKL. V gave up 6 bases and J gave up 4 bases; unmatched junction bases: 12. The CDR3 runs to 17 residues. This CDR3 reads CASRVAGGGGGYNEQFF. The CDR3 DNA reads TGCGCCAGCAGAGTAGCGGGAGGAGGAGGAGGTTACAATGAGCAGTTCTTC.

The genes are TRBV7-6 and TRBJ1-5; TRBD1 aligns across 9 bases. The J segment lost 9 bases and the V segment lost 5 bases, leaving 5 bases of the junction unmatched. This CDR3 has 13 residues. CDR1 is SGHVS, CDR2 FNYEAQ, per germline. In DNA, the CDR3 is TGTGCCAGCAGCAGGGGACAGGGTTCGCCCCAGCATTTT. Translated: CASSRGQGSPQHF.

This clone has a single count. This rearrangement joins TRBV11-3 to TRBJ1-1; no clear D. The CDR3 length is 10 residues. Germline V CDR1 and CDR2: SGHNT, YENEEA. V was trimmed by 5 bases and J by 8 bases, leaving 6 bases between them. The CDR3 is CASSRGEAFF. CDR3 DNA sequence: TGTGCCAGCAGCCGAGGAGAAGCTTTCTTT.

The chain employs TRBV5-6 and TRBJ1-1; perhaps TRBD1 as D (5 bases). Trimming took off 4 bases at V and 4 bases at J, with 14 bases between the two ends. The CDR3 contains 14 residues. CDR1 is SGHDT and CDR2 is YYEEEE in the germline V gene. The CDR3 DNA follows: TGTGCCAGCAGCCGACCAGGGTCCGTCACTGAAGCTTTCTTT. It yields the protein CASSRPGSVTEAFF.

This rearrangement joins TRBV9 to TRBJ1-3, with 11 positions matching TRBD1. V shed 0 bases and J 4 bases; nucleotides not matched to a gene: 6. Germline V gene lookup returns CDR1 SGDLS and CDR2 YYNGEE. CDR3 length: 17 residues. The CDR3 nucleotides are TGTGCCAGCAGCGTAGGACCGGACAGGGGGCAAGGAAACACCATATATTTT. Amino acids: CASSVGPDRGQGNTIYF.

This clone was recorded once. The chain carries TRBV12-3 or TRBV12-4 and TRBJ1-1; D is undetermined. V dropped 9 bases and J dropped 7 bases, with 15 bases sitting between them. The CDR3 runs 12 residues. The CDR3 spells CASRGQAFEAFF. CDR3 bases: TGTGCCAGTAGAGGGCAGGCCTTTGAAGCTTTCTTT.

Only one count was recorded for this clone. This chain links TRBV5-5 with TRBJ2-3; D ambiguous. CDR1 and CDR2 from the germline V gene are SGHKS and YYEKEE (reference sequence). CDR3 length: 14 amino acids. Trimming removed 0 bases from V and 2 bases from J, with 7 bases in between. In DNA form, the CDR3 reads TGTGCCAGCAGCTTGGAAGCCGACACAGATACGCAGTATTTT. It translates to CASSLEADTDTQYF.

The chain couples TRBV27 to TRBJ2-7, with D possibly TRBD1 on 5 matching bases. The V and J ends lost 0 bases and 3 bases respectively, with 9 bases between them. CDR1 and CDR2 from the germline V gene are MNHEY and SMNVEV (reference sequence). CDR3 length equals 14 residues. The CDR3 is CASSLSGRVYEQYF. The CDR3, as DNA: TGTGCCAGCAGTTTATCGGGCAGGGTCTACGAGCAGTACTTC.

J is TRBJ2-3 and V is TRBV19; 12 nucleotides align to TRBD2. CDR1 LNHDA and CDR2 SQIVND come from the germline V gene (reference sequence). The V segment lost 5 bases and the J segment 0 bases; nucleotides outside the gene matches: 12. The CDR3 totals 19 residues. CDR3 in DNA: TGTGCCAGTAGTGCGGAGACTAGCGGGAGAGCTATAAGCACAGATACGCAGTATTTT. It translates to CASSAETSGRAISTDTQYF.

The chain employs TRBV13 and TRBJ1-2, with a tentative D call TRBD1 (6 bases). Trimming took 4 bases from V and 3 from J, leaving 21 bases between them. CDR1 and CDR2 from the germline V gene are PRHDT and FYEKMQ (reference sequence). The length of the CDR3 is 17 residues. CDR3 bases: TGTGCCAGCAGCTCCCGGGGAGGGGACATCCCATACTATGGCTACACCTTC. It specifies CASSSRGGDIPYYGYTF.

The V and J genes are TRBV27 and TRBJ1-1; TRBD1 is a possible D gene (6 bases). The V gene lost 5 bases and the J gene lost 11 bases, with 15 bases spanning the gap. The CDR3 extends over 12 amino acids. The V gene's germline CDR1 is MNHEY and CDR2 SMNVEV (reference sequence). In nucleotides, the CDR3 is TGTGCCAGCAGTGCGACAGGATTAAGGGCTTTCTTT. Protein: CASSATGLRAFF.

V and J are TRBV4-1 and TRBJ2-4, with no clear D. The CDR3 is 15 residues long. V dropped 3 bases and J dropped 0 bases, with 9 bases sitting between them. The germline CDR1 and CDR2 sequences are MGHRA and YSYEKL. CDR3 loop: CASSQTTVAKNIQYF. CDR3 in DNA: TGCGCCAGCAGCCAGACAACAGTAGCCAAAAACATTCAGTACTTC.

This clone was counted a few times. The J gene is TRBJ1-2, the V gene TRBV14; a possible D gene is TRBD1 (6 bases). The CDR3 is made up of 16 amino acids. From germline, CDR1 is SGHDN and CDR2 FVKESK. V was pared by 3 bases and J by 5 bases, with 19 bases between. The CDR3 sequence: CASSQGTSSPFYGYTF. The CDR3 bases are TGTGCCAGCAGCCAGGGGACATCTTCACCCTTTTATGGCTACACCTTC.

This clone was found a few times. This sequence joins TRBV4-3 and TRBJ1-2; D possibly corresponds to TRBD1 (5 bases). This CDR3 spans 14 amino acids. In germline, CDR1 is LGHNA, CDR2 YSLEER. Between the trimmed V and J ends, which lost 3 bases and 2 bases, there was a span of 10 bases. The CDR3 is CASSHAGSNYGYTF. CDR3 DNA sequence: TGCGCCAGCAGCCACGCAGGGTCCAACTATGGCTACACCTTC.

This sequence joins TRBV14 and TRBJ2-1; D not resolved. Trimming took off 2 bases at V and 8 bases at J, with 13 bases between the two ends. Germline lookup yields CDR1 SGHDN and CDR2 FVKESK. The CDR3 totals 14 residues. The CDR3 loop reads CASSQRSEAHEQFF. The CDR3 coding sequence is TGTGCCAGCAGCCAAAGAAGCGAGGCCCATGAGCAGTTCTTC.